The 2 T cell receptor beta chains reported below all come from one sample, sequenced in a study of T cell repertoires in cytomegalovirus infection. TCRdb processed the reads anew with MiXCR; each CDR3 protein has one entry. The data hold approximately 180,000 distinct CDR3 sequences, with 8.5% to 10% observed a single time. Sequenced material: PBMCs. These receptors were obtained from a human donor in good health (CMV status not recorded). Some clones in this sample may be carry-over from other donors' samples.

Only a few counts were recorded for this clonotype. V and J are TRBV20-1 and TRBJ2-7, with 9 bases lining up with TRBD2. CDR1 is DFQATT and CDR2 is SNEGSKA in the germline V gene (reference sequence). The CDR3 spans 16 residues. V was pared by 0 bases and J by 1 base, with 7 bases of the junction left unmatched. This CDR3 reads CSARDMGAGGSYEQYF. The CDR3 region has the DNA TGCAGTGCTAGAGATATGGGTGCGGGAGGGTCCTACGAGCAGTACTTC.

This clonotype was seen many times. This chain uses TRBV12-3 or TRBV12-4 with TRBJ1-5; weak D call: TRBD1 (5 bases). Trimming pared 3 bases from V and 6 bases from J, leaving 6 bases between. The CDR3 has 12 amino acids. In DNA form, the CDR3 reads TGTGCCAGCAGTTTTGGGGGTCAGCCCCAGCATTTT. As protein: CASSFGGQPQHF.